Below, 18 T cell receptor beta chains from the same sample are listed, as sequenced in a study of T cells in Graves' hyperthyroidism and ophthalmopathy. Regions amplified from RNA transcripts were the TCR beta CDR3 regions. First-round RT-PCR of the TCR CDR3 relied on the HTBI primer set. Via MiXCR, TCRdb re-called the multiplex PCR reads, giving one row per CDR3 protein. This sample has roughly 580,000 distinct CDR3 sequences; 46% occur once, and the top ten carry about 7.9%. Sequencing was performed on peripheral blood or thyroid tissue (not recorded which). All receptors derive from a young woman with Graves' hyperthyroidism.

This chain links TRBV7-6 with TRBJ2-2; 7 nucleotides align to TRBD1. Trimming took 1 base from V and 0 from J; bases not matched to a gene: 2. There are 16 residues in the CDR3. Germline V CDR1 and CDR2: SGHVS, FNYEAQ. The CDR3 loop is CASSLGDSSNTGELFF. CDR3 coding DNA: TGTGCCAGCAGCTTAGGGGACAGCTCGAACACCGGGGAGCTGTTTTTT.

The chain combines TRBV12-3 or TRBV12-4 with TRBJ2-7; 11 bases agree with TRBD2. CDR3 length: 14 amino acids. The J segment lost 5 bases and the V segment lost 6 bases, leaving 6 bases of the junction unmatched. The CDR3 spells CASRLAGVVDEQYF. The CDR3, as DNA: TGTGCCAGCAGACTAGCGGGAGTGGTGGACGAGCAGTACTTC.

V gene TRBV2 combines with J gene TRBJ1-2; D possibly corresponds to TRBD1 (6 bases). The CDR3 sequence is 12 residues long. V dropped 9 bases and J dropped 4 bases, with 12 bases sitting between them. CDR1 and CDR2 from the germline V gene are SNHLY and FYNNEI. The CDR3 DNA reads TGTGCCAGTGTGGGGGCAGGCTATGGCTACACCTTC. Translating gives CASVGAGYGYTF.

This clonotype showed up just a few times. The chain employs TRBV6-5 and TRBJ2-7; D unresolved. Trimming took 2 bases from V and 3 from J, leaving 11 bases between them. Germline CDR1 and CDR2: MNHEY and SVGAGI. The CDR3 covers 14 residues. The CDR3 nucleotides are TGTGCCAGCAGTTACAGCTCTTGGGGCTACGAGCAGTACTTC. This sequence encodes CASSYSSWGYEQYF.

This chain joins TRBV7-3 and TRBJ1-6, with no clear D. Germline V lookup: CDR1 SGHTA, CDR2 FQGTGA. The CDR3 length is 14 residues. Deletions cut 5 bases from V and 5 bases from J, with 10 bases between. The CDR3: CASSADANNSPLHF. The DNA for the CDR3 is TGTGCCAGCAGCGCAGACGCCAATAATTCACCCCTCCACTTT.

This clonotype was recorded many times. This chain joins TRBV7-9 and TRBJ1-2; TRBD1 agrees at 8 bases. The CDR3 contains 14 residues. Germline V CDR1 and CDR2: SEHNR, FQNEAQ (reference sequence). Trimming removed 5 bases from V and 4 bases from J; junction bases left unmatched: 6. The CDR3 spells CASSPRTGGYGYTF. CDR3 coding DNA: TGTGCCAGCAGCCCCAGAACAGGGGGCTATGGCTACACCTTC.

The rearrangement joins TRBV9 to TRBJ2-3; tentative D call: TRBD2 (5 bases). The CDR3 is 14 residues long. Germline V gene data show CDR1 as SGDLS and CDR2 as YYNGEE. Trimming took off 6 bases at V and 0 bases at J, with 11 bases between the two ends. The CDR3 loop reads CASNRGTSTDTQYF. The CDR3 DNA reads as TGTGCCAGCAACCGGGGAACTAGCACAGATACGCAGTATTTT.

V usage is TRBV10-2 and J usage is TRBJ1-2; D is possibly TRBD1 (6 bases). Germline CDR1 is WSHSY and CDR2 is SAAADI. V was shortened by 4 bases and J by 1 base, with 13 bases between the two germline ends. This CDR3 contains 15 residues. CDR3 amino acids: CASSVSRTDNYGYTF. CDR3 DNA sequence: TGCGCCAGCAGTGTTTCCCGGACAGATAACTATGGCTACACCTTC.

The chain links TRBV4-2 to TRBJ1-5; TRBD1 aligns across 9 bases. CDR1 and CDR2 from the germline V gene are LGHNA and YNFKEQ. J gave up 3 bases and V 4 bases, and 4 bases lay outside the gene matches. The CDR3 loop spans 15 amino acids. CDR3 residues: CASSLGQGPNQPQHF. CDR3 nucleotides: TGTGCCAGCAGCCTCGGACAGGGGCCCAATCAGCCCCAGCATTTT.

A note on this clonotype: The junction differs from germline at one of its ends, possibly a read error. This chain joins TRBV29-1 and TRBJ2-2; 8 bases line up with TRBD2. Germline V lookup: CDR1 SQVTM, CDR2 ANQGSEA. This CDR3 has 15 residues. The CDR3: CSVEEGLANTGELFF. In nucleotides, the CDR3 is TGTAGCGTTGAAGAGGGACTAGCGAACACCGGGGAGCTGTTTTTT.

This clonotype was observed many times. The chain links TRBV20-1 to TRBJ1-6; 9 nucleotides match TRBD1. The CDR3 is 12 amino acids. Germline V gives CDR1 DFQATT, CDR2 SNEGSKA (reference sequence). V was pared by 5 bases and J by 7 bases, with 0 bases of the junction left unmatched. This CDR3 reads CSAGTGNSPLHF. CDR3 coding DNA: TGCAGTGCTGGGACAGGGAATTCACCCCTCCACTTT.

This clonotype showed up many times. The chain joins TRBV2 to TRBJ1-6; D ambiguous. V lost 5 bases, J lost 5 bases, and 4 bases lay in between. This CDR3 has 12 amino acids. The germline V gene encodes CDR1 SNHLY and CDR2 FYNNEI. CDR3 bases: TGTGCCAGCAGTTCTGATAATTCACCCCTCCACTTT. Protein product: CASSSDNSPLHF.

The chain combines TRBV6-5 with TRBJ2-7, with D unclear. This CDR3 is built from 14 residues. The germline CDR1 and CDR2 sequences are MNHEY and SVGAGI. The germline V and J ends were trimmed by 4 bases and 3 bases, with 13 bases remaining between them. The CDR3 DNA follows: TGTGCCAGCAGTTTAGGCTACAGCGTCTACGAGCAGTACTTC. Translating gives CASSLGYSVYEQYF.

This clonotype was observed a handful of times. The chain is built from TRBV2 and TRBJ2-7; D might be TRBD2 (6 bases). Germline CDR1 and CDR2: SNHLY and FYNNEI. The CDR3 covers 16 residues. V was trimmed by 1 base and J by 0 bases, leaving 13 bases between them. This chain's CDR3 is CASSEVGQGLSYEQYF. The CDR3 DNA sequence: TGTGCCAGCAGTGAAGTAGGTCAGGGACTCTCCTACGAGCAGTACTTC.

The gene calls are TRBV14 and TRBJ2-5; 7 bases map to TRBD2. CDR1 SGHDN and CDR2 FVKESK come from the germline V gene. The junction had 10 bases not matched to a gene; V was cut back by 3 bases and J by 0 bases. The CDR3 spans 17 residues. The CDR3 spells CASSQARLAGYQETQYF. DNA of the CDR3: TGTGCCAGCAGCCAGGCTCGTTTAGCGGGCTACCAAGAGACCCAGTACTTC.

The sample holds many counts of this clonotype. The rearrangement uses TRBV24-1 and TRBJ1-5; D remains unclear. The CDR3 is made up of 15 amino acids. V lost 9 bases and J 2 bases, leaving 16 bases between the germline ends. In germline, CDR1 is KGHDR, CDR2 SFDVKD. The CDR3: CATARSGRGNQPQHF. The CDR3 DNA is TGTGCCACCGCAAGAAGCGGGAGGGGCAATCAGCCCCAGCATTTT.

This chain connects TRBV7-2 to TRBJ2-3; perhaps TRBD1 as D (5 bases). V lost 5 bases and J lost 4, with 13 bases in between. The germline CDR1 and CDR2 sequences are SGHTA and FQGNSA. This CDR3 comprises 14 residues. The CDR3 protein is CASSLFLGPDTQYF. The CDR3 coding sequence is TGTGCCAGCAGCCTCTTCTTGGGGCCAGATACGCAGTATTTT.

This clonotype came up a few times. The gene calls are TRBV7-3 and TRBJ1-3; weak D call: TRBD1 (5 bases). Deletions cut 5 bases from V and 1 base from J, with 15 bases between. The CDR3 covers 16 residues. The germline CDR1 and CDR2 sequences are SGHTA and FQGTGA. CDR3 in DNA: TGTGCCAGCAGCAGAGACAGCGCCATTTCTGGAAACACCATATATTTT. The encoded protein is CASSRDSAISGNTIYF. Full variable domain (remainder filled in from reference TRBV7-3 and TRBJ1-3): GAGVSQTPSNKVTEKGKYVELRCDPISGHTALYWYRQSLGQGPEFLIYFQGTGAADDSGLPNDRFFAVRPEGSVSTLKIQRTERGDSAVYLCASSRDSAISGNTIYFGEGSWLTVV.